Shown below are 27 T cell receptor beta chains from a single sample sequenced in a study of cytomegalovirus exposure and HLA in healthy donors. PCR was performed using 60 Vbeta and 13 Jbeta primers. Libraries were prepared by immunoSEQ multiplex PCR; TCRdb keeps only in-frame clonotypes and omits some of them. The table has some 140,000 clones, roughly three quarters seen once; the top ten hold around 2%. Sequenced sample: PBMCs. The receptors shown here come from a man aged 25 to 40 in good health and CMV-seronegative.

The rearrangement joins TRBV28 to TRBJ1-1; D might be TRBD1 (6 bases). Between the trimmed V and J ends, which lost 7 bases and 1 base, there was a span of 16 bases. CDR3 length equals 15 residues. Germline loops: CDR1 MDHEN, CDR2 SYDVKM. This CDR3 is CASNLQGTTNTEAFF. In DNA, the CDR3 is TGTGCCAGCAACCTACAGGGAACCACGAACACTGAAGCTTTCTTT.

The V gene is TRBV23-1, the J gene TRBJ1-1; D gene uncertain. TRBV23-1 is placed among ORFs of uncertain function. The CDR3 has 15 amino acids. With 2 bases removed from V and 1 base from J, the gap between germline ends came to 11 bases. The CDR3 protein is CASSQAGERNTEAFF. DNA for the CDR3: TGCGCCAGCAGTCAAGCCGGGGAAAGGAACACTGAAGCTTTCTTT.

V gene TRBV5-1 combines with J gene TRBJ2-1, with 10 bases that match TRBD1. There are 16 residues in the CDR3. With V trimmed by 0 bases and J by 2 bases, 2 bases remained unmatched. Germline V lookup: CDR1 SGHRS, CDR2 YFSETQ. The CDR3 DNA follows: TGCGCCAGCAGCTTGGACGGACAGGGGGCCTACAATGAGCAGTTCTTC. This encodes CASSLDGQGAYNEQFF.

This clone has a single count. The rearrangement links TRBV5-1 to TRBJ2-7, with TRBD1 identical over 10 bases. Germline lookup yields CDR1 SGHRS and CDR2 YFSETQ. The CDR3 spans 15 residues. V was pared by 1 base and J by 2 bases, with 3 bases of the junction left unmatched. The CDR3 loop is CASSLLGTGAYEQYF. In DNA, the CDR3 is TGCGCCAGCAGCTTGCTGGGGACAGGGGCCTACGAGCAGTACTTC.

CDR3 DNA sequence: TGTGCCAGCATCCGACTAGGGCAGAACTACAATGAGCAGTTCTTC. It specifies CASIRLGQNYNEQFF. The gene calls are TRBV7-9 and TRBJ2-1; D perhaps matches TRBD2 (6 bases). CDR1 and CDR2 (germline): SEHNR, FQNEAQ (reference sequence). This CDR3 has 15 residues. Trimming stripped 7 bases from V and 3 bases from J, with 16 bases between.

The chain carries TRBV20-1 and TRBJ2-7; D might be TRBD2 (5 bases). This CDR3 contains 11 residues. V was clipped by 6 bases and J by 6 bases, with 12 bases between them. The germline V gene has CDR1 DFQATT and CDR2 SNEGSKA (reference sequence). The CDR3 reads CSARGGFEQYF. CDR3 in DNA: TGCAGTGCGCGCGGCGGGTTCGAGCAGTACTTC.

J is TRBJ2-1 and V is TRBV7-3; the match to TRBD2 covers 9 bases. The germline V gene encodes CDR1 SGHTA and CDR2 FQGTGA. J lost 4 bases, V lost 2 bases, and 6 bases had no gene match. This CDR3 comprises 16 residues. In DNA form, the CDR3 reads TGTGCCAGCAGCTTATGGGCGGGAGGGCCGTACAATGAGCAGTTCTTC. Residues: CASSLWAGGPYNEQFF. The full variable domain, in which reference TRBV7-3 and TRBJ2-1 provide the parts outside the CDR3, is GAGVSQTPSNKVTEKGKYVELRCDPISGHTALYWYRQSLGQGPEFLIYFQGTGAADDSGLPNDRFFAVRPEGSVSTLKIQRTERGDSAVYLCASSLWAGGPYNEQFFGPGTRLTVL.

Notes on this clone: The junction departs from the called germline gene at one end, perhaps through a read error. The CDR3 is CSASLSAEQFF. The CDR3 nucleotides read TGCAGCGCTAGTTTAAGCGCTGAGCAGTTCTTC. This chain connects TRBV20-1 to TRBJ2-1; D remains unclear. In germline, CDR1 is DFQATT, CDR2 SNEGSKA (reference sequence). This CDR3 has 11 amino acids.

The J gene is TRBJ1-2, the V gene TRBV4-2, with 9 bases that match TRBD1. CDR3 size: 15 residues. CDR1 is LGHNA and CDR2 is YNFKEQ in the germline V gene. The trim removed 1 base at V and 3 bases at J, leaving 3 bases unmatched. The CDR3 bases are TGTGCCAGCAGCCAAGGAGGGACAGGGTACTATGGCTACACCTTC. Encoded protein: CASSQGGTGYYGYTF.

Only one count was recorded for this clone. Here the CDR3 reads CASSPGTGSIIQPQHF. CDR3 nucleotides: TGTGCCAGCAGCCCCGGGACAGGGAGTATAATTCAGCCCCAGCATTTT. The rearrangement joins TRBV28 to TRBJ1-5; 9 bases line up with TRBD1. There are 16 residues in the CDR3. Per the germline V gene, CDR1 is MDHEN and CDR2 is SYDVKM. V was clipped by 6 bases and J by 6 bases; unmatched bases: 12.

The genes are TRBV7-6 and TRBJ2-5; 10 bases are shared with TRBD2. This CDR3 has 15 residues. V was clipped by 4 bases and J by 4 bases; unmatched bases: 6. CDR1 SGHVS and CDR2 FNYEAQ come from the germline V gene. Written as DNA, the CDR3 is TGTGCCAGCAGCTCCCTAGCGGGAGTGGTAGAGACCCAGTACTTC. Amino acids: CASSSLAGVVETQYF. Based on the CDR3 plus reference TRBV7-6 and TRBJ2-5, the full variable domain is GAGVSQSPRYKVTKRGQDVALRCDPISGHVSLYWYRQALGQGPEFLTYFNYEAQQDKSGLPNDRFSAERPEGSISTLTIQRTEQRDSAMYRCASSSLAGVVETQYFGPGTRLLVL.

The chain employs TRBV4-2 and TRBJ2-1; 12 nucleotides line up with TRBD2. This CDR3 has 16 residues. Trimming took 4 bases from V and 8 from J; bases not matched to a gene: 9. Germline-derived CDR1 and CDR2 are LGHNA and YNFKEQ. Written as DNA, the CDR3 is TGTGCCAGCAGCCCCACGACTAGCGGGAGAGGGTATGAGCAGTTCTTC. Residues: CASSPTTSGRGYEQFF.

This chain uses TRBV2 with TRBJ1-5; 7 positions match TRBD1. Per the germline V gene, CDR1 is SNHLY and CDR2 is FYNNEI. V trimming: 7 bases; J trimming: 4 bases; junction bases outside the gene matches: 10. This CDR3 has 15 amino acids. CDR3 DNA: TGTGCCAGCACCCCGACAAGGGGGCTTAATCAGCCCCAGCATTTT. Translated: CASTPTRGLNQPQHF.

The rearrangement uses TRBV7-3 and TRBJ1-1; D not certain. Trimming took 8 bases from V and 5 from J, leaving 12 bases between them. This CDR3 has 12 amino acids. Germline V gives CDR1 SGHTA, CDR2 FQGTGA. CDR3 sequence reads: CASHGPGTEAFF. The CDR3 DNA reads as TGTGCCAGCCACGGCCCGGGGACTGAAGCTTTCTTT.

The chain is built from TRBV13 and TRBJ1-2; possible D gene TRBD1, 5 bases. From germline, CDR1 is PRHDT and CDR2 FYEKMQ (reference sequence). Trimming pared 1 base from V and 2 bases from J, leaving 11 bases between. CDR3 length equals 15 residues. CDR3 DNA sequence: TGTGCCAGCAGCTTAGCCTCGGCAGGGAACTATGGCTACACCTTC. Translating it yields CASSLASAGNYGYTF.

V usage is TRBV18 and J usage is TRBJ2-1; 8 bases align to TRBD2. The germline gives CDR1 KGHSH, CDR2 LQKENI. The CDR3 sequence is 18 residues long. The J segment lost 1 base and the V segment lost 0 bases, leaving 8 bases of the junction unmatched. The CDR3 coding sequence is TGTGCCAGCTCACCACCGGGGGGGACGGGAGGGTCCTACAATGAGCAGTTCTTC. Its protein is CASSPPGGTGGSYNEQFF.

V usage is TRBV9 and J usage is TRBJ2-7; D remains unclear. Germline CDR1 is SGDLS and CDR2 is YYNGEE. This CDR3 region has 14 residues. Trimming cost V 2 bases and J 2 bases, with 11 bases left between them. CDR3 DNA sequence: TGTGCCAGCAGCGTCAACCCAACTACCTACGAGCAGTACTTC. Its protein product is CASSVNPTTYEQYF.

Here the CDR3 reads CASRLAGTYEQYF. CDR3 in DNA: TGTGCCAGCAGGCTAGCGGGGACCTACGAGCAGTACTTC. The chain carries TRBV27 and TRBJ2-7, with 9 nucleotides matching TRBD2. Germline values: CDR1 MNHEY, CDR2 SMNVEV (reference sequence). CDR3 length: 13 amino acids. V lost 6 bases and J lost 2; bases outside the gene matches: 2.

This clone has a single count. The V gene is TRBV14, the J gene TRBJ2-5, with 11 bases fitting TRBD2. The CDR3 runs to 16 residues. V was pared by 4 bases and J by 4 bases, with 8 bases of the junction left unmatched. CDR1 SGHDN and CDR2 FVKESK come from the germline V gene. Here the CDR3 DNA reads TGTGCCAGCAGCCCGTATCTCGGACTAGCGGGAGAGACCCAGTACTTC. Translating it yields CASSPYLGLAGETQYF.

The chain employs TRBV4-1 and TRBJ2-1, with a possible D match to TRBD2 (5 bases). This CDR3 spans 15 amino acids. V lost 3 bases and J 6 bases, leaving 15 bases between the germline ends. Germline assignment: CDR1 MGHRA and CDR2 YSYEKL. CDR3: CASSQAVPGVNEQFF. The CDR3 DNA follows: TGCGCCAGCAGCCAGGCCGTCCCCGGGGTCAATGAGCAGTTCTTC.

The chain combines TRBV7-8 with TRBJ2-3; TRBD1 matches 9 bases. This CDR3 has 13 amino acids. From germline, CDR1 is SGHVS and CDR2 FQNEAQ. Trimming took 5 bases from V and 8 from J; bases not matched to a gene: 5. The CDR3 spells CASSLTGGGTQYF. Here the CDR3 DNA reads TGTGCCAGCAGCCTGACAGGGGGGGGTACGCAGTATTTT.

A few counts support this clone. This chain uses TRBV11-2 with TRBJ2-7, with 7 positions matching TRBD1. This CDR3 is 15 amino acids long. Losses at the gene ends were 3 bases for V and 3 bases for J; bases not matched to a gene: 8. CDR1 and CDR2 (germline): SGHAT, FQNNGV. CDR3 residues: CASSFSFDRDYEQYF. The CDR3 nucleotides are TGTGCCAGCAGCTTTTCTTTTGACAGGGACTACGAGCAGTACTTC.

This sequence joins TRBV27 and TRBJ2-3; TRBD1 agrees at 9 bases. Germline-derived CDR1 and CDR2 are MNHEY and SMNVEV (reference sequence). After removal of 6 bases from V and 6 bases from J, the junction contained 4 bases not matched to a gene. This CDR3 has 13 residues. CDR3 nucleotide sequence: TGTGCCAGCAGCGACAGGGGGTTGGATACGCAGTATTTT. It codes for CASSDRGLDTQYF.

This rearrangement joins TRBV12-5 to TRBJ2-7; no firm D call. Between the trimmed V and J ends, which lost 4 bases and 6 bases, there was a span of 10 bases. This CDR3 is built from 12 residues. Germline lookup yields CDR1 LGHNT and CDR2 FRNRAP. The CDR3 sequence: CASGWVSSEQYF. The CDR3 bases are TGTGCTAGTGGTTGGGTTTCGTCCGAGCAGTACTTC.

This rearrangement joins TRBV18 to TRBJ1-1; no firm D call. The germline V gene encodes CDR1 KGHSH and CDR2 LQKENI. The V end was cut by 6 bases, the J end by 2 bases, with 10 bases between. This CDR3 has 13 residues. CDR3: CASSAGPNTEAFF. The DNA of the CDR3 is TGTGCCAGCTCTGCGGGTCCCAACACTGAAGCTTTCTTT.

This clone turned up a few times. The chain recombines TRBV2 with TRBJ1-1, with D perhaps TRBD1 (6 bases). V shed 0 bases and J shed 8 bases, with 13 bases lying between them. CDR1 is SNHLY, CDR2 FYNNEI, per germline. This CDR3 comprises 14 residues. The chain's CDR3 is CASSEALYRVEAFF. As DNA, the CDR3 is TGTGCCAGCAGTGAAGCACTGTACAGGGTCGAAGCTTTCTTT.

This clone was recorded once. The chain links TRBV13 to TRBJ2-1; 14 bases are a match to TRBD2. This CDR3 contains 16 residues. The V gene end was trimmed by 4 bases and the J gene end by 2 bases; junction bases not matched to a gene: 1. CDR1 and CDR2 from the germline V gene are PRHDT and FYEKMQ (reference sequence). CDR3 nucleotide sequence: TGTGCCAGCAGCTGGACTAGCGGGAGGACCTACAATGAGCAGTTCTTC. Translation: CASSWTSGRTYNEQFF. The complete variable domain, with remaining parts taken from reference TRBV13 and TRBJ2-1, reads AAGVIQSPRHLIKEKRETATLKCYPIPRHDTVYWYQQGPGQDPQFLISFYEKMQSDKGSIPDRFSAQQFSDYHSELNMSSLELGDSALYFCASSWTSGRTYNEQFFGPGTRLTVL.